These 15 T cell receptor beta chains came from one sample sequenced in a study of beta chain features in type 1 diabetes. Study results and caveats: Within each of all four CD4+ subsets, Type 1 diabetes patients had TCRB CDR3s that were moderately but significantly shorter.

No cognate antigen is known for these TCRs. Every bit of the isolated RNA underwent reverse transcription, so sequencing read expressed TCRB transcripts. TCRdb's copy holds only in-frame clones and misses some; the assay was immunoSEQ multiplex PCR. The sample holds approximately 150,000 clones; about 13% are singletons and the top ten take less than 1.5%. The sample was central memory CD4+ T cells from blood. All receptors come from a young man with type 1 diabetes.

The gene calls are TRBV5-6 and TRBJ2-2; D is possibly TRBD1 (6 bases). The CDR3 length is 15 residues. The V and J ends lost 0 bases and 4 bases respectively, with 10 bases between them. Germline V lookup: CDR1 SGHDT, CDR2 YYEEEE. In DNA form, the CDR3 reads TGTGCCAGCAGCTTGGTTTACAGGGTCACCGGGGAGCTGTTTTTT. Amino acids: CASSLVYRVTGELFF.

This chain uses TRBV23-1 with TRBJ2-4; 11 bases align to TRBD2. TRBV23-1 is treated as an ORF (open reading frame) with a function not yet certain. V shed 3 bases, J shed 3 bases, and the junction held 13 bases outside the gene matches. This CDR3 region has 19 residues. The CDR3 loop reads CASSQETSGVVYVKNIQYF. CDR3 in DNA: TGCGCCAGCAGTCAGGAGACTAGCGGGGTGGTGTATGTCAAAAACATTCAGTACTTC.

The V gene is TRBV18, the J gene TRBJ2-2, with 7 bases matching TRBD1. The trim removed 3 bases at V and 2 bases at J, leaving 3 bases unmatched. Germline CDR1 reads KGHSH; CDR2 reads LQKENI. The CDR3 is made up of 15 amino acids. In DNA form, the CDR3 reads TGTGCCAGCTCACCCGGGACAGCCAACACCGGGGAGCTGTTTTTT. Translated: CASSPGTANTGELFF.

This clone was seen more than once but under ten times. The chain has TRBV5-4 and TRBJ2-5; 11 nucleotides line up with TRBD1. Trimming removed 5 bases from V and 5 bases from J; junction bases left unmatched: 5. Germline V lookup: CDR1 SGHNT, CDR2 YYREEE (reference sequence). The CDR3 loop spans 14 amino acids. The CDR3 nucleotides are TGTGCCAGCAGTTATGGGACAGGGGGGGAGACCCAGTACTTC. As protein: CASSYGTGGETQYF.

The V and J genes are TRBV7-2 and TRBJ1-6, with TRBD1 identical over 7 bases. The junction had 6 bases not matched to a gene; V was cut back by 0 bases and J by 7 bases. CDR3 length equals 16 residues. Germline V gives CDR1 SGHTA, CDR2 FQGNSA. CDR3 coding DNA: TGTGCCAGCAGCTTAGCAGCCAGGGGGTTAAATTCACCCCTCCACTTT. As protein: CASSLAARGLNSPLHF.

This clone has just a few counts. The CDR3 DNA is TGTGCCAGCAGCGGTAGTTACAGTTCGAACACTGAAGCTTTCTTT. Translating gives CASSGSYSSNTEAFF. The chain employs TRBV11-3 and TRBJ1-1, with no clear D. The CDR3 totals 15 residues. Germline V gives CDR1 SGHNT, CDR2 YENEEA. V was cut by 5 bases and J by 1 base, with 14 bases left in between.

This clone came up a few times. The rearrangement links TRBV27 to TRBJ1-2, with 7 positions matching TRBD1. Trimming removed 5 bases from V and 0 bases from J; junction bases left unmatched: 6. Per germline, CDR1 MNHEY and CDR2 SMNVEV (reference sequence). The CDR3 loop spans 15 amino acids. This CDR3 is CASSARRGANYGYTF. The CDR3 DNA is TGTGCCAGCAGTGCCCGCAGGGGGGCTAACTATGGCTACACCTTC.

The chain is built from TRBV5-1 and TRBJ2-3, with TRBD1 as a possible D gene (6 bases). Germline-derived CDR1 and CDR2 are SGHRS and YFSETQ. The CDR3 totals 14 residues. V was pared by 0 bases and J by 5 bases, with 10 bases between. The CDR3 DNA reads as TGCGCCAGCAGCTTGGACAGGGTACAAGATACGCAGTATTTT. It codes for CASSLDRVQDTQYF.

The J gene is TRBJ1-4, the V gene TRBV7-9; 7 bases are a match to TRBD1. The CDR3 runs to 14 residues. Germline V lookup: CDR1 SEHNR, CDR2 FQNEAQ (reference sequence). V lost 4 bases to trimming and J lost 5 bases; unmatched junction nucleotides: 4. The CDR3 nucleotides read TGTGCCAGCAGCTCCGGGACAGTCAATGAAAAACTGTTTTTT. Amino acid sequence: CASSSGTVNEKLFF.

This clone came up a few times. V usage is TRBV23-1 and J usage is TRBJ2-1; TRBD2 aligns across 13 bases. TRBV23-1 is given ORF status, its function remaining uncertain. V lost 3 bases to trimming and J lost 9 bases; unmatched junction nucleotides: 11. This CDR3 contains 17 residues. CDR3 loop: CASSQRATSGGAGEQFF. The CDR3 coding sequence is TGCGCCAGCAGTCAGAGGGCCACTAGCGGGGGGGCCGGTGAGCAGTTCTTC.

V and J are TRBV4-2 and TRBJ2-5; 9 bases line up with TRBD2. V shed 4 bases, J shed 7 bases, and the junction held 13 bases outside the gene matches. Germline values: CDR1 LGHNA, CDR2 YNFKEQ. This CDR3 spans 16 amino acids. CDR3 sequence (DNA): TGTGCCAGCAGCCCGAGACTAGCGGCTAAACGCGGGACCCAGTACTTC. Its translation is CASSPRLAAKRGTQYF.

CDR3 region: CASSQVWGLAGDNEQFF. Written as DNA, the CDR3 is TGTGCCAGCAGCCAAGTCTGGGGACTAGCGGGGGACAATGAGCAGTTCTTC. The rearrangement joins TRBV4-2 to TRBJ2-1; TRBD2 matches at 14 bases. V lost 1 base, J lost 5 bases, and 4 bases stayed unmatched. Germline V gives CDR1 LGHNA, CDR2 YNFKEQ. The CDR3 sequence is 17 residues long.

The CDR3 nucleotides are TGTGCCATCACCCCAGACAGCCAGAATTCACCCCTCCACTTT. Protein sequence: CAITPDSQNSPLHF. V and J are TRBV10-3 and TRBJ1-6; D is perhaps TRBD1 (5 bases). Germline assignment: CDR1 ENHRY and CDR2 SYGVKD. This CDR3 is 14 amino acids long. V lost 7 bases and J lost 7, with 14 bases in between.

The chain has TRBV9 and TRBJ1-1; tentative D call: TRBD1 (5 bases). Germline-derived CDR1 and CDR2 are SGDLS and YYNGEE. The CDR3 consists of 14 residues. Trimming removed 4 bases at V and 3 bases at J, with 13 bases between. CDR3 DNA: TGTGCCAGCAGCCCCCTCGGGGGGGACACTGAAGCTTTCTTT. It codes for CASSPLGGDTEAFF.

This clone was seen only a few times. J is TRBJ1-1 and V is TRBV10-3; no firm D call. CDR1 ENHRY and CDR2 SYGVKD come from the germline V gene. The germline V and J ends were trimmed by 2 bases and 0 bases, with 10 bases remaining between them. The CDR3 loop spans 15 amino acids. The DNA for the CDR3 is TGTGCCATCAGTGAGAACGGCCAGATGAACACTGAAGCTTTCTTT. This gives the protein CAISENGQMNTEAFF.